This T cell receptor (beta chain) emerged from a study of cytomegalovirus exposure and HLA in healthy donors listed by TCRdb under 2017. In terms of the full investigation: An earlier analysis of several hundred of the donors reported about 280 Gb of sequence data and 117 million unique TCR beta sequences obtained from roughly 170 million T cells. Roughly 300 gigabases of sequencing data and around 85 million unique TCR sequences made up an early release that covered approximately 650 HLA-typed donors. Of the 398 genotyped donors, approximately 83% fell in the genetic ancestry cluster associated with self-reported Caucasian donors. The study was designed to test whether signatures of past pathogen exposure could be identified by cataloging public T cell receptors. The study profiled the T cell repertoires of more than 500 subjects by immunosequencing and related them to cytomegalovirus serostatus. Besides the first cohort of some 670 subjects, a separate validation cohort made up of some 110 different subjects was used. The study combined high-throughput TCR immunosequencing, statistical association of individual TCRs with disease status, and machine learning to predict cytomegalovirus infection status. A later analysis re-analyzed previously published TCR beta repertoires from approximately 700 donors and added high-resolution HLA genotyping to study TCR occurrence patterns. Rather than drawing on any new phenotypic data, the later analysis identified candidate immune exposures from TCR beta sequences and the way those sequences occurred across donors. An earlier analysis of 587 of the donors applied high-throughput TCR beta sequencing to assess whether each TCR beta V gene segment acted as functional or pseudogenic. Donor age, sex, ethnicity and CMV serostatus were compiled together with the repertoire data. A later genetic analysis took genome-wide SNP genotypes for 398 of the 666 donors and used that subset as a discovery cohort. Every repertoire in the discovery cohort had been generated on one and the same sequencing platform. Class I and class II HLA loci were covered by the typing at four-digit resolution. The number of donors typed differed by locus, with about 629-640 for A, B, C, DRB1 and DQB1, around 500 for DQA1, 600 to 610 for DPA1, and some 440 for DPB1. About five DR-DQ haplotypes were handled as single units for association and clustering because linkage in the cohort was strong. Across under 500 genotyped donors of the cohort, an average of roughly 230,000 unique TCR beta nucleotide sequences per donor were sequenced, and 15% to 20% of those sequences were non-productive. Findings and caveats that apply to the study as a whole: According to a later genetic analysis, donors in an Asian-associated ancestry cluster had fewer N-insertions in productive TCRs than the approximately 700-donor mean. Most TCR sequences were seen in very few donors, while some public TCRs were found in many individuals. In the study, some 180 TCR beta chains were listed as associated with cytomegalovirus. A cluster of highly shared sequence variants was judged likely to represent a technical artifact of the sequencing pipeline. In a later analysis, most CMV-associated TCR beta chains were found to appear HLA-restricted, with HLA associations seemingly driven largely by CMV exposure. Strong co-occurrence of HLA alleles, especially DR and DQ, made assigning TCR associations to individual alleles difficult. Because the 87-base-pair reads could not distinguish some IMGT-functional V segments, including TRBV6-2 and TRBV6-3, those segments were excluded. Broadly in line with IMGT annotations, most TCR beta V segments showed up in productive rearrangements about 87% or about 30% of the time in an earlier analysis of some 590 of the donors. Linkage disequilibrium might explain the correlated functional status among segregating V segments, but an unknown experimental factor could not be ruled out. The authors suggested that the approach could potentially be extended to other disease states and immunological phenotypes. The earlier analysis of 587 of the donors excluded around 17 rarely observed V segments, including chromosome 9 orphons, because counts were too low. CMV serostatus was the only immune exposure information available for the cohort. In a later analysis, HLA-associated TCR beta chains showed more clonal expansion and lower generation probabilities than non-associated chains that were equally common. At a false discovery rate of 0.05, a later analysis linked around 17,000 TCR beta sequences to specific HLA alleles. In both the original and validation cohorts, the classifier was reported to diagnose cytomegalovirus status with high specificity and sensitivity. A further reported finding was that TCR beta sequences accurately predicted the HLA-A and HLA-B alleles for most subjects in the first cohort. The cohort was sequenced for TCR beta chains only, and without alpha or paired-chain data the features that could be detected were limited. Because HLA typing was missing for some donors at each locus, association tests included only the typed subset. In a later genetic analysis, a missense DCLRE1C variant was associated with V-gene and J-gene trimming of TCR beta chains, and the association was replicated in an independent cohort. A later analysis reported that several top co-occurrence clusters appeared linked to parvovirus B19, influenza, CMV and Epstein-Barr virus. Presence/absence analyses assumed roughly uniform sequencing depth across donors, an assumption that may not hold. In a later analysis, TCR association rates were found to vary across HLA loci, with the most associated TCRs seen for DRB1 alleles and the fewest for HLA-C alleles. In vitro tests confirmed that a few of the cytomegalovirus-associated TCR beta chains recognize cytomegalovirus antigens.

The cohort consisted of 666 healthy bone marrow donors. Cohort members were all nominally healthy when sampled, although unrecorded immune exposures were likely present. Of the approximately 700 cohort members, around 290 had a positive CMV serostatus and just over 350 had a negative one, while no CMV serostatus was recorded for the donor. A peripheral blood sample was provided by each donor, and peripheral blood mononuclear cells were used for TCR beta sequencing. The Qiagen DNeasy Blood Extraction Kit was used to extract genomic DNA from the blood cell samples. Trimming costs V 4 bases and J 14 bases, and their ends lie 17 bases apart. Looking up the germline V gene yields CDR1 KGHSH and CDR2 LQKENI. CDR3 length: 13 amino acids, cysteine to phenylalanine. Only CDR3 DNA remains: 39 bases, in frame from the first base. Library preparation used the immunoSEQ multiplex PCR assay. The multiplex PCR relied on a mix of 60 forward primers for TCR Vbeta segments and 13 reverse primers for TCR Jbeta segments. The CDR3 region of rearranged TCR beta genes was amplified from genomic DNA by a multiplex PCR assay. Amplified TCR beta libraries were sequenced as 87-base-pair reads on the Illumina HiSeq System. In the source study's methods: A later analysis counted approximately 76 million unique TCR beta chains across the 666 repertoires, and 10 million to 12 million of these chains were shared by at least two donors. Raw reads were error-corrected and collapsed into unique sequences by a nearest-neighbor algorithm in which closely related sequences were merged to remove PCR and sequencing errors. CDR3 sequences were aligned to IMGT reference sequences to assign V, D and J gene segments. Each retained sequence needed at least a six-nucleotide match to both a V gene segment and a J gene segment. Rearrangements were called productive when the CDR3 lacked stop codons and stayed in frame with V and J; all others were non-productive. Following IMGT convention, CDR3 was defined as the stretch from the second conserved V-encoded cysteine up to the conserved J-encoded phenylalanine. The earlier analysis of about 560 of the donors excluded any sequence lacking an unambiguous match to a single V gene segment. In an earlier analysis of some 590 of the donors, V segments were called functional above 56.7% productive rearrangements and were called segregating when the between-donor standard deviation exceeded 5%. To diagnose cytomegalovirus status from the catalog of TCR beta chain sequences, a statistical classification framework was built. In a later analysis, TCR nucleotide sequences were compared against IMGT/GENE-DB human TR gene sequences so that V and J genes could be assigned. Using the TCRdist pipeline, a later analysis assigned CDR3 sequences along with most-parsimonious VDJ recombination scenarios. In a later analysis, each TCR beta chain was defined by its CDR3 amino acid sequence together with its V-gene family, and reads without a unique V-gene family were excluded. As a way to deal with suspected cross-contamination and a sequencing artifact, a later analysis dropped 450 to 600 nucleotide sequences that were highly shared and had low generation probability. For each public chain, a later analysis derived a clonal expansion index from normalized ranks of inferred template counts within each repertoire. Generation probabilities in a later analysis came from a VDJ recombination model fitted to out-of-frame rearrangements, and those results were checked against IGoR. In a later analysis, TCR-TCR, TCR-HLA and TCR-CMV co-occurrence was scored with hypergeometric tests, and a repertoire-size bias correction was applied to TCR pairs. In a later analysis, false discovery rates were estimated by permuting HLA or CMV assignments 20 times. In a later analysis, co-occurring TCRs were grouped using DBSCAN, with TCRdist sequence similarity added in when clustering inside HLA-allele-positive subsets. Co-occurrence clustering excluded repertoires with fewer than 30,000 or more than 120,000 public chains, plus five with anomalous nucleotide sharing. TCRdb retrieved this table from immuneACCESS and kept in-frame rearrangements only. Not all clones are present; in checked studies, unresolved V genes account for under half, and no reason is known for the remainder. V and J calls and clone size are given by that table; D and trimming were obtained from the DNA. The sample table lists 100,000 to 150,000 clones, about two thirds of them with a count of one. 2.9% of the sample goes to the ten largest clones.

As concerns this clone: Its antigen has not been determined. No much larger clonotype is one base removed from it; base qualities were not supplied.

Sequencing was carried out using PBMCs. Recombination linked TRBV18 to TRBJ2-2; tentative D gene TRBD1, with 5 bases matching. This TCR was sampled from a human donor in good health. The base sequence is TGTGCCAGCTCACAACTTCCGGACCAGGGTCTGTTTTTT. This gives the protein CASSQLPDQGLFF.